These 23 T cell receptor beta chains share one sample of origin, sequenced in a study of T cells after yellow fever vaccination. TCRdb re-called the 5' RACE reads through MiXCR, storing one row per CDR3 protein. The table records roughly 350,000 distinct CDR3 sequences, over 3.5% of them present only once. Sequencing used PBMCs, obtained 5 days after the yellow fever booster vaccination. Every receptor here comes from a man aged 18-30 years who received the YFV17D yellow fever vaccine.

The V call is TRBV19, the J call TRBJ1-2, with no clear D. V dropped 4 bases and J dropped 2 bases, with 5 bases sitting between them. The CDR3 sequence is 12 residues long. Germline loops: CDR1 LNHDA, CDR2 SQIVND (reference sequence). CDR3 nucleotide sequence: TGTGCCAGTAGTACGAAGAACTATGGCTACACCTTC. Translation: CASSTKNYGYTF.

The chain carries TRBV20-1 and TRBJ1-2; 8 positions agree with TRBD1. From germline, CDR1 is DFQATT and CDR2 SNEGSKA (reference sequence). Germline trimming cut 5 bases from V and 2 bases from J; bases unmatched to any gene: 10. The CDR3 is 15 amino acids. CDR3 sequence (DNA): TGCAGTGCTCTGGGGGCAGGGGGCACGAACTATGGCTACACCTTC. Amino acids: CSALGAGGTNYGYTF.

The V and J genes are TRBV2 and TRBJ2-7, with D perhaps matching TRBD1 (5 bases). Germline V gene lookup returns CDR1 SNHLY and CDR2 FYNNEI. The CDR3 consists of 15 residues. The germline V and J ends were trimmed by 6 bases and 0 bases, with 15 bases remaining between them. The CDR3 nucleotides read TGTGCCAGCAGGGCTCCTCGGACACTCTCCTACGAGCAGTACGTC. Amino acids: CASRAPRTLSYEQYV.

This chain links TRBV7-2 with TRBJ1-2; D may be TRBD1 (5 bases). Germline assignment: CDR1 SGHTA and CDR2 FQGNSA. The CDR3 extends over 13 amino acids. Trimming stripped 5 bases from V and 6 bases from J, with 13 bases between. The CDR3 nucleotides are TGTGCCAGCAGCCCCGGGTGGGGGGATGGCTACACCTTC. This translates into CASSPGWGDGYTF.

The chain is built from TRBV27 and TRBJ1-2, with a tentative D call TRBD1 (5 bases). Trimming took 6 bases from V and 4 from J, leaving 18 bases between them. This CDR3 comprises 15 residues. Germline V gene lookup returns CDR1 MNHEY and CDR2 SMNVEV (reference sequence). The CDR3 bases are TGTGCCAGCAGACCACTAAACCAGGGTCCCTATGGCTACACCTTC. Translated: CASRPLNQGPYGYTF.

The chain links TRBV20-1 to TRBJ2-1; no definite D call. This CDR3 region has 13 residues. Germline V gives CDR1 DFQATT, CDR2 SNEGSKA (reference sequence). V lost 5 bases and J 6 bases, leaving 14 bases between the germline ends. The CDR3 sequence is CSAPSGKLNEQFF. In nucleotides, the CDR3 is TGCAGTGCTCCCTCCGGAAAACTCAATGAGCAGTTCTTC.

This clonotype appeared a few times. The chain uses TRBV20-1 and TRBJ1-1; D is possibly TRBD1 (6 bases). The CDR3 totals 13 residues. Trimming left V 3 bases short and J 5 bases short, with 13 bases between. The germline CDR1 and CDR2 sequences are DFQATT and SNEGSKA (reference sequence). The DNA of the CDR3 is TGCAGTGCTAGGGACAGCCAGAGGACTGAAGCTTTCTTT. Its protein is CSARDSQRTEAFF.

The chain links TRBV4-3 to TRBJ1-3, with 8 positions matching TRBD1. The trim removed 4 bases at V and 3 bases at J, leaving 8 bases unmatched. CDR3 length: 16 residues. Germline V lookup: CDR1 LGHNA, CDR2 YSLEER. CDR3 nucleotides: TGCGCCAGCAGCCCCACTCCAGGGGGCAATGGAAACACCATATATTTT. This gives the protein CASSPTPGGNGNTIYF.

The rearrangement links TRBV5-1 to TRBJ2-2; possibly TRBD2 for D (5 bases). The CDR3 is 16 residues long. V shed 0 bases and J shed 5 bases, with 14 bases lying between them. Germline CDR1 reads SGHRS; CDR2 reads YFSETQ. The CDR3 nucleotides read TGCGCCAGCAGCTTGGATAGGGCAGGAGGTACCGGGGAGCTGTTTTTT. Protein sequence: CASSLDRAGGTGELFF.

In this sample, this clonotype turned up many times. CDR3 sequence reads: CASSQTAGNQPQHF. The CDR3 nucleotides read TGTGCCAGCAGCCAGACAGCGGGCAATCAGCCCCAGCATTTT. The chain recombines TRBV6-1 with TRBJ1-5, with D possibly matching TRBD1 (5 bases). CDR1 and CDR2 from the germline V gene are MNHNS and SASEGT. The germline V and J ends were trimmed by 6 bases and 2 bases, with 11 bases remaining between them. The CDR3 extends over 14 amino acids.

This clonotype occurred a few times. The chain couples TRBV30 to TRBJ1-4; 11 bases match TRBD1. This CDR3 contains 15 residues. After removal of 2 bases from V and 8 bases from J, the junction contained 7 bases not matched to a gene. The germline V gene encodes CDR1 GTSNPN and CDR2 SVGIG (reference sequence). CDR3 nucleotide sequence: TGTGCCTGGAGTCAGGACAGGGGGCTTATGGAAAAACTGTTTTTT. Residues: CAWSQDRGLMEKLFF.

This chain links TRBV7-9 with TRBJ2-7; 14 nucleotides line up with TRBD2. Trimming removed 3 bases from V and 0 bases from J; junction bases left unmatched: 16. Per the germline V gene, CDR1 is SEHNR and CDR2 is FQNEAQ (reference sequence). There are 21 residues in the CDR3. CDR3 loop: CASSFRRGGLAGGQSSYEQYF. Written as DNA, the CDR3 is TGTGCCAGCAGCTTTAGGAGAGGAGGACTAGCGGGGGGCCAGAGCTCCTACGAGCAGTACTTC.

Many counts were recorded for this clonotype. This chain connects TRBV7-9 to TRBJ2-1; D is unresolved. Trimming took 5 bases from V and 0 from J, leaving 5 bases between them. The germline V gene has CDR1 SEHNR and CDR2 FQNEAQ (reference sequence). The CDR3 loop spans 13 amino acids. This CDR3 reads CASSAGSYNEQFF. CDR3 nucleotides: TGTGCCAGCAGCGCAGGCTCCTACAATGAGCAGTTCTTC.

The chain carries TRBV7-2 and TRBJ1-2; maybe TRBD1 (5 bases). The V gene lost 4 bases and the J gene lost 7 bases, with 16 bases spanning the gap. The CDR3 totals 14 residues. CDR1 and CDR2 from the germline V gene are SGHTA and FQGNSA. CDR3 nucleotides: TGTGCCAGCAGCTGGAGGGACCCCCAGGGTGGCTACACCTTC. This translates into CASSWRDPQGGYTF.

The rearrangement joins TRBV2 to TRBJ2-1; 11 positions agree with TRBD2. V lost 7 bases to trimming and J lost 6 bases; unmatched junction nucleotides: 11. This CDR3 spans 16 amino acids. From germline, CDR1 is SNHLY and CDR2 FYNNEI. CDR3 sequence: CASTPDLAGGRNEQFF. The CDR3 DNA follows: TGTGCCAGCACGCCCGATTTAGCGGGGGGGCGCAATGAGCAGTTCTTC.

The V and J genes are TRBV5-4 and TRBJ2-4, with 7 nucleotides matching TRBD1. This CDR3 is built from 18 residues. Germline CDR1 and CDR2: SGHNT and YYREEE (reference sequence). The J segment lost 1 base and the V segment lost 5 bases, leaving 15 bases of the junction unmatched. CDR3 in DNA: TGTGCCAGCAGTTCTCAAGACTCCAGGGGGATGGCCAAAAACATTCAGTACTTC. Its translation: CASSSQDSRGMAKNIQYF.

The chain links TRBV4-2 to TRBJ2-2, with D unclear. V was shortened by 1 base and J by 7 bases, with 13 bases between the two germline ends. In germline, CDR1 is LGHNA, CDR2 YNFKEQ. The CDR3 runs to 15 residues. The CDR3 DNA is TGTGCCAGCAGCCAAGTCATCCGGGTGGGCGGGGAGCTGTTTTTT. Translated: CASSQVIRVGGELFF.

This clonotype was picked up many times. The chain recombines TRBV7-7 with TRBJ1-4; the D is unclear. Per the germline V gene, CDR1 is SSHAT and CDR2 is FNYEAQ (reference sequence). V was pared by 5 bases and J by 5 bases, with 9 bases between. The CDR3 covers 13 residues. The CDR3 sequence is CASSRTINEKLFF. The CDR3 bases are TGTGCCAGCAGCCGTACTATCAATGAAAAACTGTTTTTT. The full variable domain, its missing parts supplied by reference TRBV7-7 and TRBJ1-4, is GAGVSQSPRYKVTKRGQDVTLRCDPISSHATLYWYQQALGQGPEFLTYFNYEAQPDKSGLPSDRFSAERPEGSISTLTIQRTEQRDSAMYRCASSRTINEKLFFGSGTQLSVL.

The chain recombines TRBV5-1 with TRBJ1-2; unclear D gene. The V gene's germline CDR1 is SGHRS and CDR2 YFSETQ. V lost 7 bases and J lost 4, with 11 bases in between. This CDR3 comprises 12 residues. Here the CDR3 reads CASGNTGYGYTF. CDR3 sequence (DNA): TGCGCCAGCGGGAACACCGGCTATGGCTACACCTTC.

The chain employs TRBV5-1 and TRBJ2-2; D gene unclear. Trimming removed 7 bases from V and 6 bases from J, with 10 bases in between. The CDR3 is made up of 12 amino acids. Germline V gene sequence: CDR1 SGHRS, CDR2 YFSETQ. CDR3 bases: TGCGCCAGCGGTCTGGGTGCCGGGGAGCTGTTTTTT. It encodes CASGLGAGELFF. Looking up the rest from reference TRBV5-1 and TRBJ2-2 gives the full variable domain: KAGVTQTPRYLIKTRGQQVTLSCSPISGHRSVSWYQQTPGQGLQFLFEYFSETQRNKGNFPGRFSGRQFSNSRSEMNVSTLELGDSALYLCASGLGAGELFFGEGSRLTVL.

This clonotype has more than one count but fewer than ten. The CDR3 sequence: CASSLGDGMGTGELFF. Here the CDR3 DNA reads TGTGCCAGCAGCTTAGGTGATGGGATGGGCACCGGGGAGCTGTTTTTT. The chain joins TRBV11-3 to TRBJ2-2; D call uncertain. Trimming removed 1 base at V and 4 bases at J, with 13 bases between. Germline values: CDR1 SGHNT, CDR2 YENEEA. CDR3 length equals 16 residues.

This clonotype was detected a few times. The chain joins TRBV29-1 to TRBJ2-2, with TRBD2 as a possible D gene (6 bases). CDR1 is SQVTM, CDR2 ANQGSEA, per germline. V was pared by 2 bases and J by 0 bases, with 10 bases between. The CDR3 has 15 amino acids. CDR3 in DNA: TGCAGCGTTGAATCCGGGGGTACGAACACCGGGGAGCTGTTTTTT. Amino acid sequence: CSVESGGTNTGELFF.

This clonotype was detected many times. V usage is TRBV5-1 and J usage is TRBJ1-2; D not certain. The CDR3 covers 14 residues. Per the germline V gene, CDR1 is SGHRS and CDR2 is YFSETQ. V was pared by 4 bases and J by 8 bases, with 18 bases between. CDR3 sequence: CASSPGGIDGGYTF. DNA for the CDR3: TGCGCCAGCAGCCCTGGAGGAATTGATGGCGGCTACACCTTC.